This T cell receptor (beta chain) emerged from a study of CD8+ T cells in alopecia areata. From germline, CDR1 is GTSNPN and CDR2 SVGIG (reference sequence). The V end lost 5 bases, the J end lost 4 bases, and 12 bases lay between the germline ends. The CDR3 has 13 residues. Described treatment: oral pan-JAK inhibitor, 5-10 mg twice daily. RNA extraction was followed by reverse transcription into cDNA, which acted as the sequencing template. Profiled with immunoSEQ multiplex PCR; TCRdb holds only in-frame clones, not every one. The sample includes more than 95,000 clones, less than 75% of them seen just once.

The chain is built from TRBV30 and TRBJ2-1, with D perhaps TRBD2 (6 bases). The sample consisted of CD8+ T cells sorted from blood, taken at week 4, from a patient treated with tofacitinib. This clonotype was sampled from a human donor with alopecia areata. In DNA form, the CDR3 reads TGTGCCTGGGGGGGGACGACGTACAATGAGCAGTTCTTC. Its translation is CAWGGTTYNEQFF.